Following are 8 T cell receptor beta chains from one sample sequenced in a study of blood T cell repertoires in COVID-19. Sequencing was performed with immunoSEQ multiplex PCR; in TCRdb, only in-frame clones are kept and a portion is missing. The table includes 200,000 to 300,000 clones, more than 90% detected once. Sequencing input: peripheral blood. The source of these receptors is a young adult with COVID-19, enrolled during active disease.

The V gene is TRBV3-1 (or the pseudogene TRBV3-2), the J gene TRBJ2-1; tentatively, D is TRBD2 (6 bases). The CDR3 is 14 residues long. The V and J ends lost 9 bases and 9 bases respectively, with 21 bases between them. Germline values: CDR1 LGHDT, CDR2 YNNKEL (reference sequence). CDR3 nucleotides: TGTGCCAGTTCGGGACTCACATCCGGCACTGAGCAGTTCTTC. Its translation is CASSGLTSGTEQFF.

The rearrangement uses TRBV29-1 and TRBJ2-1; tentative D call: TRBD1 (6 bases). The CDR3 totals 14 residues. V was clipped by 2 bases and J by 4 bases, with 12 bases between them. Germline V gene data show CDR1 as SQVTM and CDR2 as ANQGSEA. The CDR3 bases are TGCAGCGTTGAAACCCAGGGGAAATACAATGAGCAGTTCTTC. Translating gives CSVETQGKYNEQFF.

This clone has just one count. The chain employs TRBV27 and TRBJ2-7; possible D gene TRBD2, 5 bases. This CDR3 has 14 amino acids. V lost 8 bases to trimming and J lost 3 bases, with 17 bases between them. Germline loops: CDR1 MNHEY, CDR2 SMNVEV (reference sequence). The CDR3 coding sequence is TGTGCCAGCCGCTCGGGTGGCGGAGGCTACGAGCAGTACTTC. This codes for CASRSGGGGYEQYF.

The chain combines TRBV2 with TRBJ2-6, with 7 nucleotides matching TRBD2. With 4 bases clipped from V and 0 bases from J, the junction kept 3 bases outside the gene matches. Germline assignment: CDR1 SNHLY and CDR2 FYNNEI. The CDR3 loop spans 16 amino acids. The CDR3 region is CASSVGRGSGANVLTF. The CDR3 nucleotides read TGTGCCAGCAGTGTTGGGAGGGGCTCTGGGGCCAACGTCCTGACTTTC.

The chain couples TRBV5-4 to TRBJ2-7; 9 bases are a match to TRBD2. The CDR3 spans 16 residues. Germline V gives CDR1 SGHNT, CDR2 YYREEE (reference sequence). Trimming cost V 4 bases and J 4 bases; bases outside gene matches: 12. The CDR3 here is CASSRRSGGLSYEQYF. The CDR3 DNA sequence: TGTGCCAGCAGCCGCCGAAGCGGGGGGCTATCGTACGAGCAGTACTTC. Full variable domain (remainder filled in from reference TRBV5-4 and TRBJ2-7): ETGVTQSPTHLIKTRGQQVTLRCSSQSGHNTVSWYQQALGQGPQFIFQYYREEENGRGNFPPRFSGLQFPNYSSELNVNALELDDSALYLCASSRRSGGLSYEQYFGPGTRLTVT.

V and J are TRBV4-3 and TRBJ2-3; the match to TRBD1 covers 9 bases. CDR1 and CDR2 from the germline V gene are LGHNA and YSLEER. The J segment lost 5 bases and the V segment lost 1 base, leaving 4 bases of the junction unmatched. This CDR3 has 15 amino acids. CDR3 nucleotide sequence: TGCGCCAGCAGCCAAGGCGGACAGGGGAGAGATACGCAGTATTTT. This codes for CASSQGGQGRDTQYF.

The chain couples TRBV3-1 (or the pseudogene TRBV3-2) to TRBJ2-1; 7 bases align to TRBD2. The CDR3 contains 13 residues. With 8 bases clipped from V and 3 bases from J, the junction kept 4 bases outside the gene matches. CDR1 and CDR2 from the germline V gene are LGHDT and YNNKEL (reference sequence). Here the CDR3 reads CASLGGNYNEQFF. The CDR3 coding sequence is TGTGCCAGCTTGGGAGGGAACTACAATGAGCAGTTCTTC.

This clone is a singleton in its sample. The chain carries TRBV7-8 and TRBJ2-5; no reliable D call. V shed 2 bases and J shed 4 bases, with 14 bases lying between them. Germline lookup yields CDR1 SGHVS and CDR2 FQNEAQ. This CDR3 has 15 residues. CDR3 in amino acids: CASSLFPRSGETQYF. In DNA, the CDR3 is TGTGCCAGCAGCTTATTCCCAAGGTCGGGAGAGACCCAGTACTTC. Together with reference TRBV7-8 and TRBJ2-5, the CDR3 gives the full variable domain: GAGVSQSPRYKVAKRGQDVALRCDPISGHVSLFWYQQALGQGPEFLTYFQNEAQLDKSGLPSDRFFAERPEGSVSTLKIQRTQQEDSAVYLCASSLFPRSGETQYFGPGTRLLVL.